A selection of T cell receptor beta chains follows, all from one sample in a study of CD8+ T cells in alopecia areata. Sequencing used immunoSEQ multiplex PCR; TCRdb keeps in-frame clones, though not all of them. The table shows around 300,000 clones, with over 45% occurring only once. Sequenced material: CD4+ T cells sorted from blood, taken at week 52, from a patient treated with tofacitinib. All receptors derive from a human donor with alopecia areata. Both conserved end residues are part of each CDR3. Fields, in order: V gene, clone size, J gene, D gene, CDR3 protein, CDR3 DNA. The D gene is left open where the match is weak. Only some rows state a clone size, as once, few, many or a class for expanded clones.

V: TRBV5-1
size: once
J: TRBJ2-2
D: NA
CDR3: CASSLDPNTGELFF
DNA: TGCGCCAGCAGCTTGGATCCGAACACCGGGGAGCTGTTTTTT

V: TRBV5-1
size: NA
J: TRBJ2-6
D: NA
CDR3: CASSPGAGANVLTF
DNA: TGCGCCAGCAGCCCAGGGGCTGGGGCCAACGTCCTGACTTTC

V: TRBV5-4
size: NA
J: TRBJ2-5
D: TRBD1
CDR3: CASSLGDRGRETQYF
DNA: TGTGCCAGCAGCTTAGGGGACAGGGGAAGGGAGACCCAGTACTTC

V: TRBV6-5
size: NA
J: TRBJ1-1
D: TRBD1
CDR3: CASRLGQAKAFF
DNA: TGTGCCAGCAGACTGGGACAGGCAAAAGCTTTCTTT

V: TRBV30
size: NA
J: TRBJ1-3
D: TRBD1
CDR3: CAWSPGTAGNTIYF
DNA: TGTGCCTGGAGCCCCGGGACAGCTGGAAACACCATATATTTT

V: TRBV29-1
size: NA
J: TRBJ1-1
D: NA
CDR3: CSVSGQTGGWMNTEAFF
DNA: TGCAGCGTTTCCGGACAGACTGGCGGATGGATGAACACTGAAGCTTTCTTT

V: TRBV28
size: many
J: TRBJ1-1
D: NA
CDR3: CASSLQGNTEAFF
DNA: TGTGCCAGCAGTTTACAGGGTAACACTGAAGCTTTCTTT

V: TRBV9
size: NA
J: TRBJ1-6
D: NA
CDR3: CASSVAGTGGGGSPLHF
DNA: TGTGCCAGCAGCGTAGCTGGTACTGGGGGAGGAGGGTCACCCCTCCACTTT

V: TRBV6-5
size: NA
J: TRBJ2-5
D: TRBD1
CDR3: CASSPRQGRKETQYF
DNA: TGTGCCAGCAGTCCTAGACAGGGTAGGAAAGAGACCCAATACTTC

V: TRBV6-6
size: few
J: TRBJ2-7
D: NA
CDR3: CASSYSGGGEQYF
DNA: TGTGCCAGCAGTTACTCCGGGGGAGGCGAGCAGTACTTC

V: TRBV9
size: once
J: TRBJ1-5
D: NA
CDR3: CASSVGGGRDQPQHF
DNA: TGTGCCAGCAGCGTAGGCGGGGGACGGGATCAGCCCCAGCATTTT

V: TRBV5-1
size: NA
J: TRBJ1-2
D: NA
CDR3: CASSPRVDNYGYTF
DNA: TGCGCCAGCAGCCCCAGGGTGGATAACTATGGCTACACCTTC

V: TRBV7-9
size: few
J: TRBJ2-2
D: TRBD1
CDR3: CASRDSANTGELFF
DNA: TGTGCCAGCCGGGACAGCGCGAACACCGGGGAGCTGTTTTTT

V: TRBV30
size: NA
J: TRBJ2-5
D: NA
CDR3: CAWSLWGSGETQYF
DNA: TGTGCCTGGAGTTTGTGGGGGTCCGGGGAGACCCAGTACTTC

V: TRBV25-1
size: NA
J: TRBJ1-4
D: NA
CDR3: CASSPMGDLGEKLFF
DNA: TGTGCCAGCAGCCCGATGGGGGACTTGGGTGAAAAACTGTTTTTT

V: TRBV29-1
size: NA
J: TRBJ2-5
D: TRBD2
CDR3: CSVDVAGEETQYF
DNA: TGCAGCGTTGATGTAGCGGGTGAAGAGACCCAGTACTTC

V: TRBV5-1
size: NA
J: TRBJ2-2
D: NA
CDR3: CASSFTPAGPGELFF
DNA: TGCGCCAGCAGCTTCACACCCGCGGGGCCCGGGGAGCTGTTTTTT

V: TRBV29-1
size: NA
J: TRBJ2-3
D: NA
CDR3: CSVVISTDTQYF
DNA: TGCAGCGTTGTGATAAGCACAGATACGCAGTATTTT

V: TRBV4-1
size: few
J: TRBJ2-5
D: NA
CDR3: CASSQVFPRETQYF
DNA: TGCGCCAGCAGCCAAGTCTTCCCGCGGGAGACCCAGTACTTC

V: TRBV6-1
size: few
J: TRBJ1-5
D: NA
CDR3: CASSVQFNQPQHF
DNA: TGTGCCAGCAGTGTACAGTTCAATCAGCCCCAGCATTTT

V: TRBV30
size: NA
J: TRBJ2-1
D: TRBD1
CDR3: CAWKDRTYNEQFF
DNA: TGTGCCTGGAAGGACAGGACCTACAATGAGCAGTTCTTC

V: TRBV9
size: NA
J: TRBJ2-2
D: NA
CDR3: CASSGRTFANTGELFF
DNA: TGTGCCAGCAGCGGGAGGACATTCGCGAACACCGGGGAGCTGTTTTTT

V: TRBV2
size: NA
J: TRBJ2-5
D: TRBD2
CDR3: CASRTSGGQETQYF
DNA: TGTGCCAGCAGGACTAGCGGGGGGCAAGAGACCCAGTACTTC